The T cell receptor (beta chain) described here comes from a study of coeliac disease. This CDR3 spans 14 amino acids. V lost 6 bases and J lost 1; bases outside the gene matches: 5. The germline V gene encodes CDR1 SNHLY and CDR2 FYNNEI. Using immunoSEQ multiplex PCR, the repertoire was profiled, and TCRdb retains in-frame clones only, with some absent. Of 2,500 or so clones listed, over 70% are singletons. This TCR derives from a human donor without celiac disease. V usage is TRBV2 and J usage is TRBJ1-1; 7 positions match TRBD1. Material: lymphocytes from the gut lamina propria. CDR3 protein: CASSTTGRNTEAFF. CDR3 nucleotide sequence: TGTGCCAGCAGCACGACAGGGCGGAACACTGAAGCTTTCTTT.